Shown below are 26 T cell receptor beta chains from a single sample sequenced in a study of CD8 T cells in ankylosing spondylitis. Whole-study findings and limits: Seemingly distinctive of ankylosing spondylitis blood was a TCR beta motif formed by eight highly homologous variants.

One entry per CDR3 protein, called by TCRdb with MiXCR from the 5' RACE reads. The sample has around 140,000 distinct CDR3 sequences; approximately 17% are singletons. These TCRs' antigens remain unknown. The sample comprised blood, either unsorted or a sorted T cell fraction (not recorded which). The receptors here all came from a male donor with ankylosing spondylitis.

This clonotype turned up a few times. The V and J genes are TRBV20-1 and TRBJ1-1, with D possibly TRBD1 on 5 matching bases. The CDR3 runs 14 residues. Trimming removed 0 bases at V and 4 bases at J, with 12 bases between. Per germline, CDR1 DFQATT and CDR2 SNEGSKA (reference sequence). CDR3 protein: CSARDRGISTEAFF. CDR3 in DNA: TGCAGTGCTAGAGATCGGGGGATTAGCACTGAAGCTTTCTTT.

V and J are TRBV28 and TRBJ2-1; 13 positions agree with TRBD2. The CDR3 contains 17 residues. The trim removed 6 bases at V and 7 bases at J, leaving 12 bases unmatched. CDR1 is MDHEN and CDR2 is SYDVKM in the germline V gene. For the CDR3, the DNA is TGTGCCAGCAGCTGGTATGCCGGGACTAGCGGGGCAAATGAGCAGTTCTTC. It is translated as CASSWYAGTSGANEQFF.

This clonotype was seen at least ten times. Written as DNA, the CDR3 is TGTGCCAGCAGCTTGGGACGCGATTACGAGCAGTACTTC. Translation gives CASSLGRDYEQYF. The chain recombines TRBV7-6 with TRBJ2-7, with D tentatively TRBD1 or TRBD2 (5 bases each). There are 13 residues in the CDR3. V lost 3 bases and J lost 4, with 10 bases in between. The germline CDR1 and CDR2 sequences are SGHVS and FNYEAQ.

This clonotype appeared a few times. The V call is TRBV9, the J call TRBJ2-7, with a weak D call TRBD2 (6 bases). V was pared by 7 bases and J by 6 bases, with 26 bases between. Germline V gene data show CDR1 as SGDLS and CDR2 as YYNGEE. The CDR3 totals 16 residues. The CDR3: CASGPGSASEGREQYF. In DNA, the CDR3 is TGTGCCAGCGGACCTGGGTCGGCTAGCGAGGGTCGCGAGCAGTACTTC.

This clonotype was found a few times. The CDR3 nucleotides read TGTGCCAGCAGCCGGACGGTGATAACCTACGAGCAGTACTTC. Protein sequence: CASSRTVITYEQYF. V is TRBV12-3 or TRBV12-4 and J is TRBJ2-7; D remains unclear. Trimming took off 6 bases at V and 2 bases at J, with 14 bases between the two ends. The CDR3 runs to 14 residues.

This clonotype came up a few times. CDR3 residues: CASSFNGAEAFF. DNA of the CDR3: TGTGCCAGCAGTTTCAACGGCGCTGAAGCTTTCTTT. The chain recombines TRBV27 with TRBJ1-1; D remains unclear. The V end lost 3 bases, the J end lost 6 bases, and 8 bases lay between the germline ends. This CDR3 region has 12 residues. Per the germline V gene, CDR1 is MNHEY and CDR2 is SMNVEV (reference sequence).

This clonotype was observed a few times. This chain uses TRBV12-3 or TRBV12-4 with TRBJ2-2; 10 bases line up with TRBD2. This CDR3 is built from 17 residues. The ends lost 6 bases at V and 1 base at J; junction bases unmatched: 8. The CDR3 spells CASSYLLAGGNTGELFF. DNA for the CDR3: TGTGCCAGCAGCTACCTCTTAGCGGGAGGGAACACCGGGGAGCTGTTTTTT.

This clonotype appeared many times. The chain links TRBV5-1 to TRBJ2-1, with D uncertain. Germline V gene sequence: CDR1 SGHRS, CDR2 YFSETQ. Trimming pared 0 bases from V and 0 bases from J, leaving 16 bases between. The CDR3 runs to 18 residues. DNA of the CDR3: TGCGCCAGCAGCTTGGGGCGATTCAAGGAGAACTCCTACAATGAGCAGTTCTTC. Its protein is CASSLGRFKENSYNEQFF.

This clonotype was seen only a few times. This sequence joins TRBV6-2 or TRBV6-3 and TRBJ2-1; the D gene is possibly TRBD2 (5 bases). V lost 5 bases and J lost 5, with 16 bases in between. Germline V CDR1 and CDR2: MNHEY, SVGEGT. There are 15 residues in the CDR3. The CDR3 sequence: CASSPAGHLDNEQFF. The DNA of the CDR3 is TGTGCCAGCAGTCCTGCGGGCCACCTGGACAATGAGCAGTTCTTC.

This clonotype came up many times. The chain links TRBV5-6 to TRBJ2-1; D is undetermined. In germline, CDR1 is SGHDT, CDR2 YYEEEE. The germline V and J ends were trimmed by 4 bases and 10 bases, with 9 bases remaining between them. The CDR3 totals 11 residues. The CDR3 is CASSASREQFF. In nucleotides, the CDR3 is TGTGCCAGCAGCGCCTCTAGGGAGCAGTTCTTC.

This chain joins TRBV6-2 or TRBV6-3 and TRBJ2-2, with D tentatively TRBD1 (6 bases). The germline CDR1 and CDR2 sequences are MNHEY and SVGEGT. Trimming left V 7 bases short and J 2 bases short, with 20 bases between. There are 17 residues in the CDR3. The CDR3 sequence is CASTRGGAALNTGELFF. For the CDR3, the DNA is TGTGCCAGCACCAGGGGTGGGGCGGCACTAAACACCGGGGAGCTGTTTTTT.

This chain links TRBV27 with TRBJ2-3, with D maybe TRBD2 (6 bases). Germline-derived CDR1 and CDR2 are MNHEY and SMNVEV (reference sequence). V shed 4 bases and J shed 0 bases, with 11 bases lying between them. The CDR3 has 15 amino acids. CDR3 region: CASSSSVSSTDTQYF. The CDR3 DNA follows: TGTGCCAGCAGTTCTAGCGTTTCTAGCACAGATACGCAGTATTTT.

This clonotype was observed a few times. The chain recombines TRBV28 with TRBJ2-1, with TRBD2 as a possible D gene (7 bases). Trimming stripped 5 bases from V and 10 bases from J, with 15 bases between. This CDR3 comprises 13 residues. From germline, CDR1 is MDHEN and CDR2 SYDVKM. CDR3 coding DNA: TGTGCCAGCAGTAAATCGGGGGGCCACGAGCAGTTCTTC. It encodes CASSKSGGHEQFF.

This clonotype was detected a few times. The chain uses TRBV7-9 and TRBJ2-1; D is perhaps TRBD1 (5 bases). Trimming removed 3 bases from V and 4 bases from J, with 7 bases in between. The CDR3 has 13 residues. Germline CDR1 SEHNR, CDR2 FQNEAQ (reference sequence). The CDR3: CASSLRTYNEQFF. CDR3 sequence (DNA): TGTGCCAGCAGCTTGCGGACATACAATGAGCAGTTCTTC.

The chain recombines TRBV7-6 with TRBJ2-1, with D perhaps TRBD2 (6 bases). The CDR3 totals 14 residues. Trimming took 4 bases from V and 6 from J, leaving 13 bases between them. The germline CDR1 and CDR2 sequences are SGHVS and FNYEAQ. The DNA for the CDR3 is TGTGCCAGCAGCTCCCGGGACTTGCCCAATGAGCAGTTCTTC. It encodes CASSSRDLPNEQFF.

This clonotype has a handful of counts. The chain joins TRBV6-6 to TRBJ2-7, with D possibly being TRBD2 (5 bases). This CDR3 region has 12 residues. Per the germline V gene, CDR1 is MNHNY and CDR2 is SVGAGI (reference sequence). The ends were cut back, 6 bases at V and 3 bases at J, with 9 bases in the middle. The CDR3 nucleotides are TGTGCCAGCAGCCCGGACTTCTACGAGCAGTACTTC. As protein: CASSPDFYEQYF.

This clonotype occurred a few times. The rearrangement links TRBV5-5 to TRBJ1-1; D is undetermined. V shed 0 bases and J shed 10 bases, with 16 bases lying between them. The CDR3 has 14 residues. CDR1 and CDR2 from the germline V gene are SGHKS and YYEKEE (reference sequence). CDR3 sequence: CASSLDAGEMGAFF. In DNA form, the CDR3 reads TGTGCCAGCAGCTTGGATGCTGGGGAAATGGGAGCTTTCTTT.

The genes are TRBV4-3 and TRBJ2-1; 10 positions match TRBD2. This CDR3 region has 15 residues. The junction had 11 bases not matched to a gene; V was cut back by 0 bases and J by 15 bases. Germline V lookup: CDR1 LGHNA, CDR2 YSLEER. The CDR3, as DNA: TGCGCCAGCAGCCAAGATCGCGCTAGCGGGAGTTCGCGGTTCTTC. Protein product: CASSQDRASGSSRFF.

In nucleotides, the CDR3 is TGTGCCAGCAGCTCCACAGGGTCCTCGGTCTATGGCTACACCTTC. This gives the protein CASSSTGSSVYGYTF. This chain links TRBV5-6 with TRBJ1-2; TRBD1 might be the D (6 bases). Trimming removed 3 bases at V and 4 bases at J, with 16 bases between. Germline CDR1 is SGHDT and CDR2 is YYEEEE. CDR3 length: 15 amino acids.

This chain uses TRBV11-2 with TRBJ2-1; no clear D. Germline V gene sequence: CDR1 SGHAT, CDR2 FQNNGV. V shed 3 bases and J shed 0 bases, with 12 bases lying between them. The CDR3 length is 16 residues. The CDR3 here is CASSFVLWGSYNEQFF. CDR3 DNA sequence: TGTGCCAGCAGCTTCGTGTTGTGGGGCTCCTACAATGAGCAGTTCTTC.

J is TRBJ2-1 and V is TRBV12-3 or TRBV12-4; TRBD2 agrees at 11 bases. The CDR3 spans 14 residues. V trimming: 6 bases; J trimming: 8 bases; junction bases outside the gene matches: 6. The DNA of the CDR3 is TGTGCCAGCAGCCTAACTAGCGGGAGATATGAGCAGTTCTTC. The encoded protein is CASSLTSGRYEQFF.

This clonotype showed up just a few times. For the CDR3, the DNA is TGTGCCAGCAGTTCGGGAGGGTGGAGTGGTTTCTTT. Translating it yields CASSSGGWSGFF. This chain uses TRBV5-6 with TRBJ1-1, with D unresolved. The CDR3 is made up of 12 amino acids. Germline loops: CDR1 SGHDT, CDR2 YYEEEE. The ends were cut back, 5 bases at V and 13 bases at J, with 18 bases in the middle. Filled out from reference TRBV5-6 and TRBJ1-1, the complete variable domain reads DAGVTQSPTHLIKTRGQQVTLRCSPKSGHDTVSWYQQALGQGPQFIFQYYEEEERQRGNFPDRFSGHQFPNYSSELNVNALLLGDSALYLCASSSGGWSGFFGQGTRLTVV.

V gene TRBV2 combines with J gene TRBJ1-2; no definite D call. The CDR3 length is 13 residues. The germline CDR1 and CDR2 sequences are SNHLY and FYNNEI. V dropped 0 bases and J dropped 3 bases, with 5 bases sitting between them. The CDR3 region has the DNA TGTGCCAGCAGTGAAGCGGGAGACTATGGCTACACCTTC. This translates into CASSEAGDYGYTF.

The rearrangement uses TRBV4-3 and TRBJ2-2; the match to TRBD2 covers 7 bases. The V gene end was trimmed by 0 bases and the J gene end by 4 bases; junction bases not matched to a gene: 5. The CDR3 loop spans 16 amino acids. Germline values: CDR1 LGHNA, CDR2 YSLEER. The CDR3 loop reads CASSQDSGSGTGELFF. Written as DNA, the CDR3 is TGCGCCAGCAGCCAAGATAGCGGGTCGGGCACCGGGGAGCTGTTTTTT.

This clonotype came up a few times. J is TRBJ2-1 and V is TRBV7-8; 10 positions match TRBD2. Germline CDR1 SGHVS, CDR2 FQNEAQ. Trimming took 2 bases from V and 8 from J; bases not matched to a gene: 6. The CDR3 sequence is 15 residues long. DNA for the CDR3: TGTGCCAGCAGCTTAAAGCTCAGCGGGAGGGATGAGCAGTTCTTC. Amino acid sequence: CASSLKLSGRDEQFF.

This rearrangement joins TRBV25-1 to TRBJ2-2, with D unresolved. The V and J ends lost 3 bases and 4 bases respectively, with 6 bases between them. The CDR3 length is 13 residues. CDR1 and CDR2 from the germline V gene are MGHDK and SYGVNS. The CDR3 nucleotides read TGTGCCAGCAGTGATAAGGGCACCGGGGAGCTGTTTTTT. It yields the protein CASSDKGTGELFF.